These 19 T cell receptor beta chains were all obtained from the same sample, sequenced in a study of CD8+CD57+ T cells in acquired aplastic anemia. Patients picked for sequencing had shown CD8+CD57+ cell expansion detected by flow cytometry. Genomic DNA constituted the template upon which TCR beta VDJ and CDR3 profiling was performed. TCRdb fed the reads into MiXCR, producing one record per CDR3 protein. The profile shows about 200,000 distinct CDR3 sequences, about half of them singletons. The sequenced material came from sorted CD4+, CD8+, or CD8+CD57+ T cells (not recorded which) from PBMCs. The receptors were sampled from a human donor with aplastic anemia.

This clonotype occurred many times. In DNA, the CDR3 is TGTGCCAGCAGTGAACCGGGGAAGCAGTACTTC. This codes for CASSEPGKQYF. The rearrangement joins TRBV2 to TRBJ2-7, with a weak D call TRBD2 (5 bases). The CDR3 spans 11 residues. V lost 2 bases and J 8 bases, leaving 7 bases between the germline ends. Germline V gene lookup returns CDR1 SNHLY and CDR2 FYNNEI.

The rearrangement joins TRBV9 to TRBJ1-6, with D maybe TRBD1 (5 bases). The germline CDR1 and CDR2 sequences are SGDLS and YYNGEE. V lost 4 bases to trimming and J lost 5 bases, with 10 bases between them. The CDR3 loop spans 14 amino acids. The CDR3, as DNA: TGTGCCAGCAGCCTAGACAGTAATAATTCACCCCTCCACTTT. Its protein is CASSLDSNNSPLHF.

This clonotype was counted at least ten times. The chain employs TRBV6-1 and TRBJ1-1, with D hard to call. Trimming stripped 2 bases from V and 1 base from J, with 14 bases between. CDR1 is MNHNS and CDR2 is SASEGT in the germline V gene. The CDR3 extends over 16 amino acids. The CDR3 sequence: CASSESAVRRNTEAFF. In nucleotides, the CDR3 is TGTGCCAGCAGTGAATCAGCCGTCCGCAGGAACACTGAAGCTTTCTTT.

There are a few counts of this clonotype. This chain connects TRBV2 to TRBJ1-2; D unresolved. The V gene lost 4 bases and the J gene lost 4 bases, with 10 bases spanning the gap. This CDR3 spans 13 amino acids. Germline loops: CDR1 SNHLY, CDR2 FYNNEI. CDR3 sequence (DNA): TGTGCCAGCAGTGGCGGTGAGGGCTATGGCTACACCTTC. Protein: CASSGGEGYGYTF.

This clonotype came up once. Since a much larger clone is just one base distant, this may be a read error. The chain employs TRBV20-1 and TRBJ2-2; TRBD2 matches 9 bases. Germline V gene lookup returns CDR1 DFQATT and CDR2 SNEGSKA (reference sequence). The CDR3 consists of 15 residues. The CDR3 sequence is CRLPGLAKNTGELFF. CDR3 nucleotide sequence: TGCAGGTTACCGGGACTAGCAAAGAACACCGGGGAGCTGTTTTTT.

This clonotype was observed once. CDR3 in amino acids: CSVGGPNYGYTF. CDR3 nucleotides: TGCAGCGTTGGCGGTCCGAACTATGGCTACACCTTC. This rearrangement joins TRBV29-1 to TRBJ1-2, with unresolved D. The V gene lost 4 bases and the J gene lost 2 bases, with 8 bases spanning the gap. This CDR3 spans 12 amino acids. The V gene's germline CDR1 is SQVTM and CDR2 ANQGSEA.

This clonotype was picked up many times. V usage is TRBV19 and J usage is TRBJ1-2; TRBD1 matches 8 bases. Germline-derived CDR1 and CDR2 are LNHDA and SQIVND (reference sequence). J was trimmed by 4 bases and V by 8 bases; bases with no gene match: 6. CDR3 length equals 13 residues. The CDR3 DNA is TGTGCCAGTTCCTGGACAGGGTCCTATGGCTACACCTTC. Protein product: CASSWTGSYGYTF.

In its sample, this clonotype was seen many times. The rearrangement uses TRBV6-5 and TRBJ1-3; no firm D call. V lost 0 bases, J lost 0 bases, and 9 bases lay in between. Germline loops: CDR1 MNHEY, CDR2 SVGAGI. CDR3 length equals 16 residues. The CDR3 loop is CASSYSRPSSGNTIYF. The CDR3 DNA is TGTGCCAGCAGTTACTCGAGGCCCAGCTCTGGAAACACCATATATTTT.

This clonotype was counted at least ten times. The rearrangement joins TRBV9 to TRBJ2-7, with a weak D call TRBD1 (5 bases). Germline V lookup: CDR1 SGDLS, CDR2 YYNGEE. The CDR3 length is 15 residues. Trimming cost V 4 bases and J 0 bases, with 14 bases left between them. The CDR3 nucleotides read TGTGCCAGCAGCCCTGGGGCGGCCAGCTCCTACGAGCAGTACTTC. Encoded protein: CASSPGAASSYEQYF.

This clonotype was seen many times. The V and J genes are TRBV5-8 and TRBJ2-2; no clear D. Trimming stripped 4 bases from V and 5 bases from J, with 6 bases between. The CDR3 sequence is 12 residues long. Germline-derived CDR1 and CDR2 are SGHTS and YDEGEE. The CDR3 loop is CASSKQTGELFF. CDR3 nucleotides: TGTGCCAGCAGCAAACAAACCGGGGAGCTGTTTTTT.

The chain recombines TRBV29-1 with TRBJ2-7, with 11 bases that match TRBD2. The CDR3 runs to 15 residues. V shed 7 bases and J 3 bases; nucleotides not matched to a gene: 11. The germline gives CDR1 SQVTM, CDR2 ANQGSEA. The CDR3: CSARGLAGGGYEQYF. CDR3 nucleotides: TGCAGCGCCCGAGGGCTAGCGGGAGGTGGCTACGAGCAGTACTTC.

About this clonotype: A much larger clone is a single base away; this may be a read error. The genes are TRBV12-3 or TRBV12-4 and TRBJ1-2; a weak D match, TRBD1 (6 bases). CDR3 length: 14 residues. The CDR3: CTSSLGGPYYGYTF. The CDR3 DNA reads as TGTACCAGCAGTTTAGGGGGGCCCTACTATGGCTACACCTTC.

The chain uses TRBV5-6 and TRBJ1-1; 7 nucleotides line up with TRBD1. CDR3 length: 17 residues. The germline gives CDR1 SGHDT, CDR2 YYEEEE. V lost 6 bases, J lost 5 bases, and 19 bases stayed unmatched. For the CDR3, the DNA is TGTGCCAGCAACTGGATAAGTGGGAGGGGGCCAGGAACTGAAGCTTTCTTT. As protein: CASNWISGRGPGTEAFF.

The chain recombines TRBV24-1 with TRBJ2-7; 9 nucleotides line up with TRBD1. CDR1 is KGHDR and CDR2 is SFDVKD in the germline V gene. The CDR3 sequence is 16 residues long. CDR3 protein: CATSAGVDRGSDEQYV. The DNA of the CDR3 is TGTGCCACGAGTGCTGGGGTTGACAGGGGGTCTGACGAGCAGTACGTC.

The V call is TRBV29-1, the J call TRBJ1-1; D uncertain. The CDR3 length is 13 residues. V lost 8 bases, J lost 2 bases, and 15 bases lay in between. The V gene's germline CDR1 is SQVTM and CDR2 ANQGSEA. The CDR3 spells CSSKSGSNTEAFF. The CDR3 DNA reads TGCAGCTCAAAGAGCGGGAGCAACACTGAAGCTTTCTTT.

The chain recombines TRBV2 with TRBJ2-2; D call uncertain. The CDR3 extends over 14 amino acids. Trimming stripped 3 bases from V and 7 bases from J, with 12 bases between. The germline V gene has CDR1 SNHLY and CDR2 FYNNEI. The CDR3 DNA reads TGTGCCAGCAGTGACTCCTCAGTCGACGGGGAGCTGTTTTTT. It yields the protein CASSDSSVDGELFF.

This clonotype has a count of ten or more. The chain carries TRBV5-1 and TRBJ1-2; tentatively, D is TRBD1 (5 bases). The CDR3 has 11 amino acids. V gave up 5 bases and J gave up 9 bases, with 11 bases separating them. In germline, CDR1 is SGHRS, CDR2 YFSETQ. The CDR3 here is CASRQGWSYTF. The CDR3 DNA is TGCGCCAGCAGGCAGGGTTGGAGCTACACCTTC.

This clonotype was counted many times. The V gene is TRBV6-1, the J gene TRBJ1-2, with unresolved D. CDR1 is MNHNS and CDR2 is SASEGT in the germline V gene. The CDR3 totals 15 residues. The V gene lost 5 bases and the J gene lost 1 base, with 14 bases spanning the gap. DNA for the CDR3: TGTGCCAGCAGTATTCAAGTCGGCCTTAACTATGGCTACACCTTC. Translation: CASSIQVGLNYGYTF.

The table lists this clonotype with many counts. CDR3 residues: CAWSLEGEASNSPLHF. The CDR3 coding sequence is TGTGCCTGGAGTTTGGAGGGTGAGGCCTCTAATTCACCCCTCCACTTT. This rearrangement joins TRBV30 to TRBJ1-6; D remains unclear. Per germline, CDR1 GTSNPN and CDR2 SVGIG (reference sequence). V shed 2 bases and J shed 6 bases, with 17 bases lying between them. The CDR3 loop spans 16 amino acids.